This TCR beta chain stems from a study of identical twins. This clonotype was seen a few times. The antigen remains undetermined. It was template switching that added a universal primer site, and there were unique molecular identifiers on the cDNA. MiXCR, applied by TCRdb to the 5' RACE reads, yields one record per CDR3 protein. The sample consists of 1,800,000 or so distinct CDR3 sequences, about 31% of them appearing once. The CDR3 spans 15 residues. V gave up 0 bases and J gave up 3 bases, with 11 bases separating them. Germline V gives CDR1 LNHNV, CDR2 YYDKDF (reference sequence). Whole-study results and caveats: Models, which agreed with sharing between unrelated individuals, nonetheless underestimated the out-of-frame TCR alpha sharing seen in monozygotic twins. Twins shared beta out-of-frame sequences in excess, but this excess was weaker.

This TCR was sampled from a newborn girl in good health. The J gene is TRBJ1-2, the V gene TRBV15; D remains ambiguous. The sequenced material came from cord blood. CDR3 region: CATSRDSASYYGYTF. The CDR3 DNA follows: TGTGCCACCAGCAGAGATTCTGCGAGTTACTATGGCTACACCTTC.